One sample yielded the 10 T cell receptor beta chains listed below, sequenced in a study of identical twins. TCRdb redid the calling of the 5' RACE reads with MiXCR, one entry per CDR3 protein. The sample lists more than 400,000 distinct CDR3 sequences; around 15% were seen once. The sample was also linked to a second study, of yellow fever vaccine responses in identical twins.

Specimen: CD4+ T cells sorted from blood. The origin of the receptors is a woman aged 18 to 35 in good health.

This clonotype was seen a handful of times. The chain has TRBV20-1 and TRBJ2-1, with 9 positions matching TRBD1. This CDR3 region has 14 residues. Trimming took 1 base from V and 6 from J; bases not matched to a gene: 4. CDR1 and CDR2 from the germline V gene are DFQATT and SNEGSKA (reference sequence). The CDR3 coding sequence is TGCAGTGCTAGAGGCACAGGGGGCCGCAATGAGCAGTTCTTC. The encoded protein is CSARGTGGRNEQFF.

This clonotype turned up a few times. This sequence joins TRBV7-9 and TRBJ2-5; 9 nucleotides agree with TRBD1. This CDR3 is built from 15 residues. Trimming removed 3 bases from V and 4 bases from J; junction bases left unmatched: 6. In germline, CDR1 is SEHNR, CDR2 FQNEAQ (reference sequence). The CDR3 region is CASSFSQGAGETQYF. The CDR3 DNA is TGTGCCAGCAGCTTCTCACAGGGGGCGGGAGAGACCCAGTACTTC. Full variable domain (outside the CDR3, taken from reference TRBV7-9 and TRBJ2-5): DTGVSQNPRHKITKRGQNVTFRCDPISEHNRLYWYRQTLGQGPEFLTYFQNEAQLEKSRLLSDRFSAERPKGSFSTLEIQRTEQGDSAMYLCASSFSQGAGETQYFGPGTRLLVL.

J is TRBJ2-1 and V is TRBV29-1; TRBD1 is a possible D gene (6 bases). Deletions cut 3 bases from V and 4 bases from J, with 16 bases between. The CDR3 length is 15 residues. Germline loops: CDR1 SQVTM, CDR2 ANQGSEA. This CDR3 reads CSVEMLGGAYNEQFF. The CDR3, as DNA: TGCAGCGTTGAGATGCTAGGGGGAGCGTACAATGAGCAGTTCTTC.

This clonotype was recorded many times. This rearrangement joins TRBV12-3 or TRBV12-4 to TRBJ1-5; D possibly corresponds to TRBD1 (5 bases). The CDR3 is 17 residues long. Trimming stripped 3 bases from V and 6 bases from J, with 21 bases between. CDR3 residues: CASSFGMSREISQPQHF. In nucleotides, the CDR3 is TGTGCCAGCAGTTTCGGAATGAGCAGGGAGATTAGTCAGCCCCAGCATTTT.

This clonotype showed up many times. This chain uses TRBV4-1 with TRBJ2-7; D remains unclear. The germline V gene encodes CDR1 MGHRA and CDR2 YSYEKL. The CDR3 extends over 15 amino acids. V gave up 0 bases and J gave up 3 bases, with 12 bases separating them. In DNA, the CDR3 is TGCGCCAGCAGCCAAGAAGGTGGCCGACTCTACGAGCAGTACGTC. It yields the protein CASSQEGGRLYEQYV.

This clonotype was seen at least ten times. The V call is TRBV12-3 or TRBV12-4, the J call TRBJ2-1; 9 bases align to TRBD2. The CDR3 extends over 14 amino acids. The trim removed 6 bases at V and 7 bases at J, leaving 7 bases unmatched. CDR3 in amino acids: CASSLLAGTNEQFF. CDR3 nucleotides: TGTGCCAGCAGCCTACTAGCGGGTACGAATGAGCAGTTCTTC.

V usage is TRBV20-1 and J usage is TRBJ2-1; TRBD2 agrees at 9 bases. J was trimmed by 7 bases and V by 3 bases; bases with no gene match: 10. The CDR3 runs 15 residues. Per the germline V gene, CDR1 is DFQATT and CDR2 is SNEGSKA (reference sequence). CDR3: CSASTLRGGSNEQFF. The CDR3 DNA reads TGCAGTGCTAGTACCTTGCGGGGGGGCTCGAATGAGCAGTTCTTC.

The chain employs TRBV11-1 and TRBJ2-2, with D maybe TRBD2 (7 bases). CDR1 SGHAT and CDR2 FQDESV come from the germline V gene (reference sequence). The V end was cut by 3 bases, the J end by 0 bases, with 26 bases between. CDR3 size: 21 residues. The CDR3 is CASSFEGGFGPKPSNTGELFF. CDR3 sequence (DNA): TGTGCCAGCAGCTTTGAGGGGGGGTTTGGTCCGAAGCCTTCGAACACCGGGGAGCTGTTTTTT.

The chain uses TRBV3-1 and TRBJ2-7; TRBD1 might be the D (6 bases). The CDR3 is made up of 14 amino acids. Germline V gives CDR1 LGHDT, CDR2 YNNKEL (reference sequence). Trimming left V 3 bases short and J 5 bases short, with 14 bases between. The chain's CDR3 is CASSHLTRGNEQYF. Written as DNA, the CDR3 is TGTGCCAGCAGCCACCTTACCAGGGGCAACGAGCAGTACTTC.

V gene TRBV7-8 combines with J gene TRBJ2-7, with D perhaps matching TRBD1 or TRBD2 (6 bases each). Germline V gives CDR1 SGHVS, CDR2 FQNEAQ. The CDR3 covers 15 residues. V was pared by 0 bases and J by 2 bases, with 11 bases between. The CDR3 is CASSLAPGEAYEQYV. The CDR3 DNA is TGTGCCAGCAGCTTAGCGCCAGGGGAGGCCTACGAGCAGTACGTC.